This entry concerns a single TCR beta chain. Its specificity is not known. These data originate in a study of cytomegalovirus exposure and HLA in healthy donors. Study-wide context: The 110 or so validation repertoires used a platform that matched the one used for the 550 to 800 first-cohort repertoires, as a later analysis reported. Findings and limits, study-wide: Overall, about 160 TCR beta chains were annotated as cytomegalovirus-associated. First-cohort TCR clusters tended to co-occur in the 130 or so validation repertoires, a later analysis found. Most TCR sequences were rare, but some public TCRs occurred in many donors.

TCRdb's table, derived via immunoSEQ multiplex PCR, lists solely in-frame clones and lacks some. Here the sample spans about 160,000 clones, roughly 80% being singletons. Germline V lookup: CDR1 ENHRY, CDR2 SYGVKD. The CDR3 has 13 residues. V was clipped by 6 bases and J by 1 base, with 9 bases between them. This chain links TRBV10-3 with TRBJ2-5; D may be TRBD1 (6 bases). The sequence was obtained from a man aged 30 to 39 in good health and CMV-seropositive. Sequencing was done on a sample of PBMCs. CDR3 DNA: TGTGCCATCAGGGCGGACAGCCAAGAGACCCAGTACTTC. It encodes CAIRADSQETQYF.